Below are 10 T cell receptor beta chains sequenced from a single sample in a study of T-cell reconstitution after alpha-beta-depleted transplantation in children. Preparation of the TCRbeta library used unique molecular identifiers. A single record per CDR3 protein comes from TCRdb applying MiXCR to the PCR reads. The top ten hold approximately 30% of the sample, which has some 450,000 distinct CDR3 sequences, around two fifths seen once. The sample consisted of PBMCs, taken before TCRalphabeta/CD19-depleted stem cell transplant. The source of these receptors is a girl aged 2 to 9 with aplastic anemia, due to receive a stem cell transplant.

V and J are TRBV29-1 and TRBJ2-3; TRBD1 agrees at 12 bases. The germline V gene encodes CDR1 SQVTM and CDR2 ANQGSEA. V dropped 2 bases and J dropped 4; count of bases not matched to a gene: 4. CDR3 size: 15 residues. In DNA, the CDR3 is TGCAGCGTTGAACTAGGGACAGGGGGCGCAGATACGCAGTATTTT. Protein: CSVELGTGGADTQYF.

In regard to this clonotype: The junction and the germline gene differ at one end; a read error may be behind it. V usage is TRBV5-1 and J usage is TRBJ2-1; TRBD1 or TRBD2 may be the D gene (6 bases each). The CDR3 totals 15 residues. Germline V gene lookup returns CDR1 SGHRS and CDR2 YFSETQ. The CDR3 loop reads CASSLEGGSYNEQFF. DNA of the CDR3: TGTGCCAGCAGTCTTGAGGGGGGCTCCTACAATGAGCAGTTCTTC.

The chain recombines TRBV5-1 with TRBJ1-1; 8 bases map to TRBD1. The V gene's germline CDR1 is SGHRS and CDR2 YFSETQ. The CDR3 runs 15 residues. J lost 5 bases, V lost 2 bases, and 8 bases had no gene match. The CDR3 here is CASSFQGASQTEAFF. The CDR3 DNA is TGCGCCAGCAGCTTTCAGGGGGCTAGTCAGACTGAAGCTTTCTTT.

The chain couples TRBV7-2 to TRBJ1-2; weak D call: TRBD1 (6 bases). Germline loops: CDR1 SGHTA, CDR2 FQGNSA. The CDR3 has 14 amino acids. Trimming removed 0 bases from V and 2 bases from J, with 7 bases in between. The CDR3 here is CASSLAGANYGYTF. In nucleotides, the CDR3 is TGTGCCAGCAGCTTAGCGGGGGCGAACTATGGCTACACCTTC.

This clonotype was detected many times. The gene calls are TRBV6-2 or TRBV6-3 and TRBJ2-1, with a weak D call TRBD1 (5 bases). The CDR3 spans 19 residues. Germline V gene data show CDR1 as MNHEY and CDR2 as SVGEGT. V was cut by 2 bases and J by 0 bases, with 20 bases left in between. The CDR3 coding sequence is TGTGCCAGCAGTTACGGGTCTTTTAGACAGAGCTTCTCCTACAATGAGCAGTTCTTC. It specifies CASSYGSFRQSFSYNEQFF.

This clonotype was seen ten or more times. The chain couples TRBV5-1 to TRBJ2-7; 11 bases align to TRBD2. The CDR3 runs to 16 residues. J lost 2 bases, V lost 1 base, and 5 bases had no gene match. In germline, CDR1 is SGHRS, CDR2 YFSETQ. In DNA form, the CDR3 reads TGCGCCAGCAGCTTGTCCCTGACTAGCGGGACCTACGAGCAGTACTTC. The encoded protein is CASSLSLTSGTYEQYF.

This clonotype was counted only a few times. This chain joins TRBV4-2 and TRBJ1-3; D uncertain. With 1 base removed from V and 0 bases from J, the gap between germline ends came to 7 bases. Looked up from germline, CDR1 is LGHNA and CDR2 is YNFKEQ. CDR3 length: 15 amino acids. The CDR3 spells CASSQVVSSGNTIYF. The CDR3 DNA reads as TGTGCCAGCAGCCAAGTAGTCAGCTCTGGAAACACCATATATTTT.

The chain employs TRBV7-2 and TRBJ2-7, with 8 bases identical to TRBD1. The length of the CDR3 is 13 residues. CDR1 and CDR2 (germline): SGHTA, FQGNSA. The CDR3 is CASTGTGPSLVVV. The DNA of the CDR3 is TGTGCCAGCACCGGGACAGGCCCGAGCCTGGTGGTAGTC.

The chain carries TRBV7-9 and TRBJ2-7; D perhaps matches TRBD1 (6 bases). V lost 6 bases, J lost 7 bases, and 22 bases lay in between. The CDR3 runs 15 residues. The germline V gene has CDR1 SEHNR and CDR2 FQNEAQ (reference sequence). The CDR3 region is CASSPGQQRAKEQYF. DNA of the CDR3: TGTGCCAGCAGTCCAGGACAGCAGCGTGCAAAGGAGCAGTACTTC.

This clonotype showed up many times. The chain joins TRBV28 to TRBJ2-5, with D possibly being TRBD2 (6 bases). The V end lost 3 bases, the J end lost 5 bases, and 10 bases lay between the germline ends. Germline V gives CDR1 MDHEN, CDR2 SYDVKM. The CDR3 is made up of 13 amino acids. CDR3 sequence: CASSFPSAETQYF. CDR3 DNA sequence: TGTGCCAGCAGTTTCCCTAGCGCGGAGACCCAGTACTTC.